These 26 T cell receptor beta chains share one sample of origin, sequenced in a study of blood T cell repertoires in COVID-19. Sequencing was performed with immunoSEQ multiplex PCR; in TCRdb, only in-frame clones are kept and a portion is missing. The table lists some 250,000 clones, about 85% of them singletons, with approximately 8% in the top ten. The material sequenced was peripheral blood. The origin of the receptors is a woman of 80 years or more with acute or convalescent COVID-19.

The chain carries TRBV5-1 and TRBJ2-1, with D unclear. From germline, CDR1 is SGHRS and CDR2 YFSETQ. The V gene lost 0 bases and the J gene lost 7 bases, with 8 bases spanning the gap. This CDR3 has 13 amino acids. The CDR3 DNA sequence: TGCGCCAGCAGCTTGGACAGCATAAATGAGCAGTTCTTC. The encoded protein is CASSLDSINEQFF. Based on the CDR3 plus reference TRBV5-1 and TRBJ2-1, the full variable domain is KAGVTQTPRYLIKTRGQQVTLSCSPISGHRSVSWYQQTPGQGLQFLFEYFSETQRNKGNFPGRFSGRQFSNSRSEMNVSTLELGDSALYLCASSLDSINEQFFGPGTRLTVL.

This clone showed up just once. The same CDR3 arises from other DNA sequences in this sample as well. As DNA, the CDR3 is TGTGCCAGCAGCCGAGGCCCCTCCTACGAGCAGTACTTC. Protein sequence: CASSRGPSYEQYF. V gene TRBV6-5 combines with J gene TRBJ2-7; D unresolved. The V end lost 6 bases, the J end lost 0 bases, and 9 bases lay between the germline ends. Germline V gene lookup returns CDR1 MNHEY and CDR2 SVGAGI. There are 13 residues in the CDR3.

Here the CDR3 DNA reads TGTGCCAGCAGCCCCCATGACGGAGCCAATGAAAAACTGTTTTTT. Amino acids: CASSPHDGANEKLFF. The chain combines TRBV28 with TRBJ1-4; D uncertain. CDR3 length: 15 residues. Germline V CDR1 and CDR2: MDHEN, SYDVKM. The V end was cut by 6 bases, the J end by 5 bases, with 16 bases between.

Here the CDR3 DNA reads TGTGCCAGCAGCGTACTGGGGGAGGGCTACAATGAGCAGTTCTTC. Its translation: CASSVLGEGYNEQFF. The V gene is TRBV9, the J gene TRBJ2-1; 7 positions match TRBD2. V shed 1 base and J 3 bases; nucleotides not matched to a gene: 4. Germline CDR1 SGDLS, CDR2 YYNGEE. The CDR3 extends over 15 amino acids. Drawing the rest from reference TRBV9 and TRBJ2-1, the complete variable domain is DSGVTQTPKHLITATGQRVTLRCSPRSGDLSVYWYQQSLDQGLQFLIQYYNGEERAKGNILERFSAQQFPDLHSELNLSSLELGDSALYFCASSVLGEGYNEQFFGPGTRLTVL.

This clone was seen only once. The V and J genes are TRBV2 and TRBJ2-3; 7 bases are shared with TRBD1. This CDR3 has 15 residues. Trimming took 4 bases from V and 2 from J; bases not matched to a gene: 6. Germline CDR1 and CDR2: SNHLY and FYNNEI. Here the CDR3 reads CASSVAGGSTDTQYF. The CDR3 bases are TGTGCCAGCAGTGTGGCAGGGGGATCCACAGATACGCAGTATTTT.

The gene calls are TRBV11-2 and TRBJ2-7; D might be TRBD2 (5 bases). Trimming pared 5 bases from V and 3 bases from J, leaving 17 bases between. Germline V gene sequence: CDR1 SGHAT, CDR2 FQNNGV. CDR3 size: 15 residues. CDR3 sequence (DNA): TGTGCCAGCAGCCTCGGGGTTTCACCCAACTACGAGCAGTACTTC. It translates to CASSLGVSPNYEQYF.

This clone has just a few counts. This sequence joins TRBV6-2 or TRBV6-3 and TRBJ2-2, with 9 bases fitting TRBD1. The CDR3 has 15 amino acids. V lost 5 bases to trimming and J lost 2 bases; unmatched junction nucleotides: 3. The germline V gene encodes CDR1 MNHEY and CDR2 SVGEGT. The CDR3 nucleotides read TGTGCCAGCAGTCGGGACAGGGCAAACACCGGGGAGCTGTTTTTT. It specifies CASSRDRANTGELFF.

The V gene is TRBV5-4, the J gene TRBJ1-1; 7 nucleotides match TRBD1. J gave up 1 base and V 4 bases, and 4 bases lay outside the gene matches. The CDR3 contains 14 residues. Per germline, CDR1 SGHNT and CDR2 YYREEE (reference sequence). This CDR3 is CASSTQGPNTEAFF. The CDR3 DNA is TGTGCCAGCAGCACACAGGGGCCGAACACTGAAGCTTTCTTT. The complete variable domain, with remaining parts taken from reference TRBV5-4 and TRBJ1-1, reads ETGVTQSPTHLIKTRGQQVTLRCSSQSGHNTVSWYQQALGQGPQFIFQYYREEENGRGNFPPRFSGLQFPNYSSELNVNALELDDSALYLCASSTQGPNTEAFFGQGTRLTVV.

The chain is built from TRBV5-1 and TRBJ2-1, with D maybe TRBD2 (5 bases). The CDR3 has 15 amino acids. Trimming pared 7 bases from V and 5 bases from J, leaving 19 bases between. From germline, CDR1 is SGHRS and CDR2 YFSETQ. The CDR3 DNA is TGCGCCAGCTCCCTGAGGGTTGTGGGGAACAATGAGCAGTTCTTC. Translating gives CASSLRVVGNNEQFF.

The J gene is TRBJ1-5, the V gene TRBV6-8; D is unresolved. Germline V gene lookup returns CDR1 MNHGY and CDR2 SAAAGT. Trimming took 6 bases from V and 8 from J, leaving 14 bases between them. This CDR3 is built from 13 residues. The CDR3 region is CASRRGRWEPQHF. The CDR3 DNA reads TGTGCCAGCAGAAGAGGGCGTTGGGAGCCCCAGCATTTT.

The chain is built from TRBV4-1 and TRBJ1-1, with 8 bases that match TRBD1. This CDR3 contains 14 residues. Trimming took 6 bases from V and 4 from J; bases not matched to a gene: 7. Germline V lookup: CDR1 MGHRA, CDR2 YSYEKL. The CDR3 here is CASRSETGVTEAFF. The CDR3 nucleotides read TGCGCCAGCAGGTCAGAGACAGGGGTCACTGAAGCTTTCTTT.

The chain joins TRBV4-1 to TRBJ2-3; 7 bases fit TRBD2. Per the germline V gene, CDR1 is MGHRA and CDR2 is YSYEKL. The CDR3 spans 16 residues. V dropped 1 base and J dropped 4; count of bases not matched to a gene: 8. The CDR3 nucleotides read TGCGCCAGCAGCCAAGGGGAGGGAGGCCCCCCAGATACGCAGTATTTT. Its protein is CASSQGEGGPPDTQYF.

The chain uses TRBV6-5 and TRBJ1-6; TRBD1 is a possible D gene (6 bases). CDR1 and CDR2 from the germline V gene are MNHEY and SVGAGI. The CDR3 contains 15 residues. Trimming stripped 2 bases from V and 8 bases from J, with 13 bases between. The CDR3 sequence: CASSYGTGQYSPLHF. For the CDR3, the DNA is TGTGCCAGCAGTTACGGCACAGGGCAATATTCACCCCTCCACTTT.

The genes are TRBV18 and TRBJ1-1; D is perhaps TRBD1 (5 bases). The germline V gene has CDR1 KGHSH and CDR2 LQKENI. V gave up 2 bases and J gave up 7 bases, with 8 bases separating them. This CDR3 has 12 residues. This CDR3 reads CASSPGGVEAFF. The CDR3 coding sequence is TGTGCCAGCTCACCAGGGGGGGTTGAAGCTTTCTTT.

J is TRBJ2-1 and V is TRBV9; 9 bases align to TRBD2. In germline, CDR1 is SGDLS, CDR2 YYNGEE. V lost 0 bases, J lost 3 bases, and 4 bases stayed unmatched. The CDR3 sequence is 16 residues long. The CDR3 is CASSVVAGGVYNEQFF. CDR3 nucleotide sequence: TGTGCCAGCAGCGTAGTCGCGGGAGGGGTCTACAATGAGCAGTTCTTC.

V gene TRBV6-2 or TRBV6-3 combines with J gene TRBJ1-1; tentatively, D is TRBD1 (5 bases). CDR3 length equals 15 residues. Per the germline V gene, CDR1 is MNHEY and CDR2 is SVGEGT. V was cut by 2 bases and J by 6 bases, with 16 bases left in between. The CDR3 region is CASSYGPRAQSEAFF. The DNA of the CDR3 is TGTGCCAGCAGTTACGGTCCCAGGGCTCAATCTGAAGCTTTCTTT.

CDR3 sequence: CASSLIGPSSISADGYTF. The CDR3 DNA reads as TGTGCCAGCAGCTTAATTGGTCCCTCCAGTATCTCGGCGGATGGCTACACCTTC. The chain has TRBV7-2 and TRBJ1-2, with D unclear. Germline CDR1 is SGHTA and CDR2 is FQGNSA. The CDR3 runs to 18 residues. The ends were cut back, 2 bases at V and 6 bases at J, with 25 bases in the middle.

CDR3 residues: CASSEKSYEQYF. In DNA form, the CDR3 reads TGTGCCAGCAGTGAAAAGAGCTACGAGCAGTACTTC. V and J are TRBV2 and TRBJ2-7; D is unclear. The V and J ends lost 2 bases and 3 bases respectively, with 5 bases between them. Germline CDR1 is SNHLY and CDR2 is FYNNEI. This CDR3 is built from 12 residues.

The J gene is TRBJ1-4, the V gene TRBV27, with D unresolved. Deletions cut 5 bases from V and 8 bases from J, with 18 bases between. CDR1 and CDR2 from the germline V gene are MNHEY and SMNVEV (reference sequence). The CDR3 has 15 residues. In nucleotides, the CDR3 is TGTGCCAGCAGTCGGGAGGGTGGTTATGGGGAAAAACTGTTTTTT. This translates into CASSREGGYGEKLFF.

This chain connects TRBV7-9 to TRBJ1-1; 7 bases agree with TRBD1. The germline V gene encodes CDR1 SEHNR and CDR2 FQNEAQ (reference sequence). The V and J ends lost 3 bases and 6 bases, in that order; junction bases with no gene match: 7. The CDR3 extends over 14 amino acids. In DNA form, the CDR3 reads TGTGCCAGCAGCTTTTCGACAGGGTTGCCTGAAGCTTTCTTT. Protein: CASSFSTGLPEAFF.

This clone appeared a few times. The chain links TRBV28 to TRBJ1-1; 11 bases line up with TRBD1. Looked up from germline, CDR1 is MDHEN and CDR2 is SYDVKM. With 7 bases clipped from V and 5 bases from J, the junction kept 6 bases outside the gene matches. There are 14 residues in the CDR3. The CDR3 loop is CASTGTGGRTEAFF. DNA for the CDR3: TGTGCCAGCACCGGGACAGGGGGTCGGACTGAAGCTTTCTTT. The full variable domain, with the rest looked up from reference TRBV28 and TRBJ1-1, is DVKVTQSSRYLVKRTGEKVFLECVQDMDHENMFWYRQDPGLGLRLIYFSYDVKMKEKGDIPEGYSVSREKKERFSLILESASTNQTSMYLCASTGTGGRTEAFFGQGTRLTVV.

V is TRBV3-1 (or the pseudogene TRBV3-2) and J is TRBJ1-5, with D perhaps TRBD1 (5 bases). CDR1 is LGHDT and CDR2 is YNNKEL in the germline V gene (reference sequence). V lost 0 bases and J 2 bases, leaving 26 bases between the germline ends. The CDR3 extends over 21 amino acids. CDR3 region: CASSQDESQAHYGGGNQPQHF. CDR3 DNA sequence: TGTGCCAGCAGCCAAGACGAGTCCCAGGCCCACTACGGGGGTGGCAATCAGCCCCAGCATTTT.

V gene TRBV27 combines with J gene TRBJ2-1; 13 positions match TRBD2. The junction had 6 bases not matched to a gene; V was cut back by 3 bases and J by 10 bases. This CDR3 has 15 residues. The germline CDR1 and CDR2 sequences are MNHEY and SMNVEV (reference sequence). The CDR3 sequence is CASSLGLAGIDEQFF. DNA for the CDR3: TGTGCCAGCAGTTTGGGACTAGCGGGGATCGACGAGCAGTTCTTC.

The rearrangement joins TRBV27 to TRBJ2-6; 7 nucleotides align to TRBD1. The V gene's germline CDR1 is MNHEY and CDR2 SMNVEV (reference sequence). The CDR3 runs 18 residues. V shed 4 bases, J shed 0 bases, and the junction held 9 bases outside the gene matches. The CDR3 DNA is TGTGCCAGCAGTTCATCCGGGACAGAGAGCTCTGGGGCCAACGTCCTGACTTTC. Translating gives CASSSSGTESSGANVLTF.

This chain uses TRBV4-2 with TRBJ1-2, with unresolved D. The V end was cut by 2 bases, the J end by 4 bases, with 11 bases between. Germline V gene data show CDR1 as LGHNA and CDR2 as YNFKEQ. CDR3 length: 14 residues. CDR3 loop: CASSQSGRSYGYTF. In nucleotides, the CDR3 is TGTGCCAGCAGCCAATCGGGTCGAAGCTATGGCTACACCTTC.

Written as DNA, the CDR3 is TGTGCCAGCAGTTTAGCGAGTGGCTACACCTTC. Translating gives CASSLASGYTF. This chain joins TRBV12-3 or TRBV12-4 and TRBJ1-2; D is undetermined. V was trimmed by 0 bases and J by 7 bases, leaving 3 bases between them. There are 11 residues in the CDR3.